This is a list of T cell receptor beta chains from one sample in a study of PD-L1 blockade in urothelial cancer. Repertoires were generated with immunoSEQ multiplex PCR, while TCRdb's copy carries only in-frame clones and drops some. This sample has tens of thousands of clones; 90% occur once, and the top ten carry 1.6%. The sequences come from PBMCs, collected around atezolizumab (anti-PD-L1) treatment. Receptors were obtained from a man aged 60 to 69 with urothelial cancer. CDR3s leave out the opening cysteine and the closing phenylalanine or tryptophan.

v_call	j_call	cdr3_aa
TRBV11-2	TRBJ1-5	ASSLDGAGDPG
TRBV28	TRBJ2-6	ASSPFYLPRQVLRSGANVLT
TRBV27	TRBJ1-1	ASRKRTVSTNTEAF
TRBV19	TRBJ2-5	ATQQGVNTETQY
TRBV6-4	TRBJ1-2	ASQRQGAINYGYT
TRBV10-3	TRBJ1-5	AISESLTGYQPQH
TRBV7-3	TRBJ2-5	ASSLKVVGRAFETQY
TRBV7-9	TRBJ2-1	ASSPGTDRGHEQF
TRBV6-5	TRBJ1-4	ASSYRRQGGEKLF
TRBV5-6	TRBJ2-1	ASSLAGVSSYNEQF
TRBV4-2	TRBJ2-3	ASSPAQKAGGHTDTQY
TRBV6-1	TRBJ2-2	ASSEARAGELF
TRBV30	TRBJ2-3	AWRRGSSTDTQY
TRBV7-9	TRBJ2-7	ASSLMGGQGSEQY
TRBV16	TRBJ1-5	ASSISRVRNQPQH
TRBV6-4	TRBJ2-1	ASRDRGPEEQF
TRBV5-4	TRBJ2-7	ASSTRAGGPYEQY
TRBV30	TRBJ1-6	AWSVRGLNSPLH
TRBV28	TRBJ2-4	ASSFADTSQNIQY
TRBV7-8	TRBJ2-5	ASSPLKETQY
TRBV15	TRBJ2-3	ATSRDRVADTQY
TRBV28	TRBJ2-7	ASRPPGAGGPVGLYEQY
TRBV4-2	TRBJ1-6	ASSYGTGNSPLH
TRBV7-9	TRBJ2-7	ASGQGGYEQY
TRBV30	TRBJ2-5	AWSGSGGRETQY
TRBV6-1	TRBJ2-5	ASSDNPSRETQY
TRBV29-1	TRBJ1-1	SVIIIQGAEAF
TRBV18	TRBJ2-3	ASSPGTSGRRADTQY
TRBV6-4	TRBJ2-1	ASPSCDRGWLTDNEQF
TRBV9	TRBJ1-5	ASGASNQPQH
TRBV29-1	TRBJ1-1	SVESGQGAWVEAF
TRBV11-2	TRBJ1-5	ASSLDPGQPQH
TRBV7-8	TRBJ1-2	ASSAQVVGYT
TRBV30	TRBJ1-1	AGAGQGGTEAF
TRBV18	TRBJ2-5	ASSPNRGETQY
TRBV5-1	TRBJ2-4	ASSFGQADIQY
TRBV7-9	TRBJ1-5	ASSLVRLSGEKQPQH
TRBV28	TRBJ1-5	ASTSPRVYSNQPQH
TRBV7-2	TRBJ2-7	ASSSQYGGRYEQY
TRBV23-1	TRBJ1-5	ASSQSDRVCNQPQH
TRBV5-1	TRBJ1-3	ASGPGGDSGNTIY